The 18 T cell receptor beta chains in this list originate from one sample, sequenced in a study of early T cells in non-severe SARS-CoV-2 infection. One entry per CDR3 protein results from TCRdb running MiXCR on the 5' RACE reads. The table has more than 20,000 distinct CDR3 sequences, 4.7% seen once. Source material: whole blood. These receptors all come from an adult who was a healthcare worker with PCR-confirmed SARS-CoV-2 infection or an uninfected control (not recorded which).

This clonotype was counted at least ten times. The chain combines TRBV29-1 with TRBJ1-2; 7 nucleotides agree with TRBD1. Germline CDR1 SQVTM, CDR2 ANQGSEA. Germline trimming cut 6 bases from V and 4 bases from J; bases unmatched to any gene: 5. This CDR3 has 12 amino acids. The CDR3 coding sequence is TGCAGCGTGGGGGGACAGCTCTATGGCTACACCTTC. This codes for CSVGGQLYGYTF.

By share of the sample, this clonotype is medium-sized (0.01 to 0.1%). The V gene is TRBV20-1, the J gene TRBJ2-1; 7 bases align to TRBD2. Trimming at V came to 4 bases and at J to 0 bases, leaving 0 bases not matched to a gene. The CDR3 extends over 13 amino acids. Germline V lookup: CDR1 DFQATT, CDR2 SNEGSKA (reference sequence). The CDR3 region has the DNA TGCAGTGCTACTAGCGGCTCCTACAATGAGCAGTTCTTC. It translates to CSATSGSYNEQFF.

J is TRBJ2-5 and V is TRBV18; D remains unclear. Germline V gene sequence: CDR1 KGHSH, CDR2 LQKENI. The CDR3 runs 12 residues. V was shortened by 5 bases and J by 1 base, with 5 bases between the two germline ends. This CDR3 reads CASSTLQETQYF. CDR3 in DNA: TGTGCCAGCTCAACCCTCCAAGAGACCCAGTACTTC. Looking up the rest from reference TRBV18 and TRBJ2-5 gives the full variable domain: NAGVMQNPRHLVRRRGQEARLRCSPMKGHSHVYWYRQLPEEGLKFMVYLQKENIIDESGMPKERFSAEFPKEGPSILRIQQVVRGDSAAYFCASSTLQETQYFGPGTRLLVL.

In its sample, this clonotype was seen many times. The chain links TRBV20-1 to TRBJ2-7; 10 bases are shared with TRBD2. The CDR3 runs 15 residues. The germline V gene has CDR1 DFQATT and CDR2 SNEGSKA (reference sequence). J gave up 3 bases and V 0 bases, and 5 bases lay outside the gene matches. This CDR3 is CSARDSGLADYEQYF. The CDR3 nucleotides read TGCAGTGCTAGAGATAGTGGACTAGCGGACTACGAGCAGTACTTC.

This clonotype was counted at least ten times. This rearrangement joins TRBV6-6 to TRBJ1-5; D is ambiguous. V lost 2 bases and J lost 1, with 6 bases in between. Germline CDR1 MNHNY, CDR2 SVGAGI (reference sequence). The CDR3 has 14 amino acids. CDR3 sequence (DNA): TGTGCCAGCAGTTACGAGGTCAGCAATCAGCCCCAGCATTTT. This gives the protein CASSYEVSNQPQHF.

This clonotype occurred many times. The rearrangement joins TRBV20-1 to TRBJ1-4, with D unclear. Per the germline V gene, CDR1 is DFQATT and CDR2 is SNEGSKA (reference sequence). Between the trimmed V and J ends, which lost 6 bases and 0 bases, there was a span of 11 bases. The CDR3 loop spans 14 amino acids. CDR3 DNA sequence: TGCAGTGCCTCTGGGGAGGCAACTAATGAAAAACTGTTTTTT. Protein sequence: CSASGEATNEKLFF.

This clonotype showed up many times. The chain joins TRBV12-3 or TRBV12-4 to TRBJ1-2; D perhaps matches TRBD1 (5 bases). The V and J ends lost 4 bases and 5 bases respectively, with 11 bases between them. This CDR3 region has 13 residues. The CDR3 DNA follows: TGTGCCAGCAGTTCCCGGGGGAGGTATGGCTACACCTTC. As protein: CASSSRGRYGYTF.

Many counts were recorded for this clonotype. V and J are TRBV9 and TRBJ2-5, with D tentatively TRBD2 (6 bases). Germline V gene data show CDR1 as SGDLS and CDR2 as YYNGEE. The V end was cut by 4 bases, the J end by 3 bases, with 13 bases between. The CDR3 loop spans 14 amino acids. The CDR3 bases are TGTGCCAGCAGCTCCCATCGCGGGGAAGAGACCCAGTACTTC. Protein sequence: CASSSHRGEETQYF.

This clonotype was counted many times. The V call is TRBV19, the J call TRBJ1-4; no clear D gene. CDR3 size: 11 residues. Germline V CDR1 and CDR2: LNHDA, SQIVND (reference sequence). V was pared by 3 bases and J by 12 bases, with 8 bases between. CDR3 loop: CASSIRGELFF. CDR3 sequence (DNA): TGTGCCAGTAGTATTCGCGGGGAACTGTTTTTT.

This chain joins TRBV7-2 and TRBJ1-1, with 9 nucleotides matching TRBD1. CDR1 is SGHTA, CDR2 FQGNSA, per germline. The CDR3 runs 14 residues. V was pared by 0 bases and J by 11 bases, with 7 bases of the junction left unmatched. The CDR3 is CASSLAGTGKTAFF. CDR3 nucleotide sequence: TGTGCCAGCAGCTTAGCCGGGACAGGGAAAACGGCTTTCTTT.

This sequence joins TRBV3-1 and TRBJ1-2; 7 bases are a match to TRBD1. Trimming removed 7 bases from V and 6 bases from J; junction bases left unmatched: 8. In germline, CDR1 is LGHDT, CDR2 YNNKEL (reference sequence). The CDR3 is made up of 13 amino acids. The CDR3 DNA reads TGTGCCAGCAACCGACAGGGACGAGATGGCTACACCTTC. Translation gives CASNRQGRDGYTF.

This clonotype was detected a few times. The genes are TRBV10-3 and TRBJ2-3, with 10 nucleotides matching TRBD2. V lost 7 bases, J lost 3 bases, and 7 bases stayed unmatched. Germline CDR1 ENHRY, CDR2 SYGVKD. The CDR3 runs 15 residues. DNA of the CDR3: TGTGCCATCACCCGTAGCGGGGGGAGTACAGATACGCAGTATTTT. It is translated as CAITRSGGSTDTQYF.

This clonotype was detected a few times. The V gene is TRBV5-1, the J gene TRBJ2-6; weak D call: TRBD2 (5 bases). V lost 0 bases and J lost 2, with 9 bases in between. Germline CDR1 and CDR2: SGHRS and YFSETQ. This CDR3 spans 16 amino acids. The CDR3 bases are TGCGCCAGCAGCTTGGGGCAGGAGGCTGGGGCCAACGTCCTGACTTTC. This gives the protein CASSLGQEAGANVLTF.

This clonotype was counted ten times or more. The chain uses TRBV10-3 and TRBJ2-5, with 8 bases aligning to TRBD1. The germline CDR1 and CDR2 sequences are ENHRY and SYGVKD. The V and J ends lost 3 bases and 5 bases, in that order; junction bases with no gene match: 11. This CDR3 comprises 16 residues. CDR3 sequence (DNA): TGTGCCATCAGTGACCAAGCAGGGGGCGCGGGGGAGACCCAGTACTTC. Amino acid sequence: CAISDQAGGAGETQYF.

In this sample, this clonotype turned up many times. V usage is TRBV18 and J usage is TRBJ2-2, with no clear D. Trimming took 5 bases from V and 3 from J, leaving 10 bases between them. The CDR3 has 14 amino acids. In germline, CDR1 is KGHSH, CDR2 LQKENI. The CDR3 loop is CASSSKTDTGELFF. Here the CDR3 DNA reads TGTGCCAGCTCATCCAAGACGGACACCGGGGAGCTGTTTTTT.

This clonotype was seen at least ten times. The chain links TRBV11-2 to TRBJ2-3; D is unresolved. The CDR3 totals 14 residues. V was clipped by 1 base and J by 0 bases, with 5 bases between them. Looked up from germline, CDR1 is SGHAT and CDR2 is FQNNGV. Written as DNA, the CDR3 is TGTGCCAGCAGCTTAGCTAGGAGCACAGATACGCAGTATTTT. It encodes CASSLARSTDTQYF.

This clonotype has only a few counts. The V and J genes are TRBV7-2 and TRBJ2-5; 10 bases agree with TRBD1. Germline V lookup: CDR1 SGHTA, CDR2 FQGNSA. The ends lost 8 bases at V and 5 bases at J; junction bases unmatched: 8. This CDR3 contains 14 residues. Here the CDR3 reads CASGLGTGEETQYF. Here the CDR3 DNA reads TGTGCCAGCGGGCTGGGGACAGGGGAGGAGACCCAGTACTTC.

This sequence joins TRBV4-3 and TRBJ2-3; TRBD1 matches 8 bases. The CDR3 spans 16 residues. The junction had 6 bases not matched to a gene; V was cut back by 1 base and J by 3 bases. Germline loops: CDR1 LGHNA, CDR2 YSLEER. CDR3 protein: CASSQAGQGATDTQYF. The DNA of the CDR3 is TGCGCCAGCAGCCAAGCCGGGCAGGGGGCAACAGATACGCAGTATTTT.